The T cell receptor beta chain described here comes from a study of shared clonotypes between healthy human individuals. As concerns this clone: Its target is not known.

V was cut by 7 bases and J by 5 bases, with 14 bases left in between. CDR1 SNHLY and CDR2 FYNNEI come from the germline V gene. The length of the CDR3 is 13 residues. Into CD45RA+ naive and CD45RA-negative memory subsets, the CD4+ cells were split. Some clones are missing from TCRdb's copy, which holds only in-frame ones; the method was immunoSEQ multiplex PCR. The sample has roughly 2,300,000 clones; roughly 90% are singletons. General observations from the study: Non-shared clonotypes had lower generation probabilities than those shared by all four donors. Among the subsets, naive ones generally showed larger estimated richness than memory ones. Large depth notwithstanding, sorted-subset sequencing proved incomplete by rarefaction.

This chain connects TRBV2 to TRBJ2-5; the D gene is possibly TRBD1 (6 bases). The sample was naive CD4+ T cells from PBMCs. Subset specified: CD45RA+ positively selected. This receptor was identified in a man between 18 and 35 years old in good health. Some clones in this sample may be carry-over from other donors' samples. The CDR3 DNA sequence: TGTGCCAGCACCGTACAGGGAGAGGAGACCCAGTACTTC. It is translated as CASTVQGEETQYF.